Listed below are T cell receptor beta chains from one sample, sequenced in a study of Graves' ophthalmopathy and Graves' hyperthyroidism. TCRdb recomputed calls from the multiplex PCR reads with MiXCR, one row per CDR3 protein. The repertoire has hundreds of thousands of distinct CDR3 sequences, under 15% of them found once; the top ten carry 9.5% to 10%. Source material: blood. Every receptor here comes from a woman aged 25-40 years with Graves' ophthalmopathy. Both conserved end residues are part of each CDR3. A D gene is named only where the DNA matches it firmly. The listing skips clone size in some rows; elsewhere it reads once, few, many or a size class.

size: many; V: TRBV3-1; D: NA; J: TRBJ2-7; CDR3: CASSHGRGYEQYF; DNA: TGTGCCAGCAGCCACGGCAGGGGCTACGAGCAGTACTTC
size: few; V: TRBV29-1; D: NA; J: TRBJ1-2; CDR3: CSVPGPPYGYTF; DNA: TGCAGCGTGCCGGGCCCCCCCTATGGCTACACCTTC
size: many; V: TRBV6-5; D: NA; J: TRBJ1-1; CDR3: CASSYDQGKAFF; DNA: TGTGCCAGCAGTTATGATCAGGGAAAAGCTTTCTTT
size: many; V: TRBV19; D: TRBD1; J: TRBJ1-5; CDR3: CASSARTGREQPQHF; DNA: TGTGCCAGTAGTGCTAGGACAGGACGGGAACAGCCCCAGCATTTT
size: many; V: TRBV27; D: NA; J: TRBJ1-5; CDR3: CASSKGNQPQHF; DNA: TGTGCCAGCAGTAAGGGCAATCAGCCCCAGCATTTT
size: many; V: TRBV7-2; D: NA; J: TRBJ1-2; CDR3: CASSPRSSRDGYTF; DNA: TGTGCCAGCAGCCCCCGGTCCAGCAGGGATGGCTACACCTTC
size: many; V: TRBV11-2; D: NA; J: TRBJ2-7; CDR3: CASSCKTGWGVYYEQYF; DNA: TGTGCCAGCAGCTGTAAGACAGGCTGGGGGGTCTACTACGAGCAGTACTTC
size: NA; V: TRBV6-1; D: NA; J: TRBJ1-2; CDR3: CASMAWGDYGYTF; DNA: TGTGCCAGCATGGCGTGGGGAGACTATGGCTACACCTTC
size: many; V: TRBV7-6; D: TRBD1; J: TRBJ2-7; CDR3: CASSSSHGDREQYF; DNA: TGTGCCAGCAGCTCTAGCCATGGGGACAGGGAGCAGTACTTC
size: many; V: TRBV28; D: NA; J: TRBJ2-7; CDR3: CASSFRGEQYF; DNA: TGTGCCAGCAGTTTCAGGGGCGAGCAGTACTTC
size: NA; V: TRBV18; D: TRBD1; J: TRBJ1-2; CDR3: CASSPTASLPGQGYGYTF; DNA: TGTGCCAGCTCACCCACTGCGTCGTTACCGGGACAGGGGTATGGCTACACCTTC
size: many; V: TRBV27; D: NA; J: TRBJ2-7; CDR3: CASSTTVGLSYEQYF; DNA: TGTGCCAGCAGTACGACAGTGGGGCTCTCCTACGAGCAGTACTTC
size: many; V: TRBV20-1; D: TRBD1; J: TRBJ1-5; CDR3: CSARKTGDDSNQPQHF; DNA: TGCAGTGCTAGAAAGACAGGGGACGATAGCAATCAGCCCCAGCATTTT
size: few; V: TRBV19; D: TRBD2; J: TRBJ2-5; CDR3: CASSRISGGPETQYF; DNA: TGTGCCAGTAGCCGGATTAGCGGGGGGCCAGAGACCCAGTACTTC
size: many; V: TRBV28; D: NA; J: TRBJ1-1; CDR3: CASSWGATVLGTEAFF; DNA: TGTGCCAGCAGTTGGGGCGCGACAGTCTTAGGCACTGAAGCTTTCTTT
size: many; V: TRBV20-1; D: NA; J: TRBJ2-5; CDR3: CSARDTGQKETQYF; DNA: TGCAGTGCTAGAGATACCGGACAGAAAGAGACCCAGTACTTC
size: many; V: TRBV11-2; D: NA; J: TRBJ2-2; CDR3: CASSLQGGSNTGELFF; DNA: TGTGCCAGCAGCTTACAGGGGGGCAGTAACACCGGGGAGCTGTTTTTT
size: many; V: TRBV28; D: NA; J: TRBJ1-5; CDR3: CASSLVQFYQPQHF; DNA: TGTGCCAGCAGTTTGGTCCAGTTCTATCAGCCCCAGCATTTT
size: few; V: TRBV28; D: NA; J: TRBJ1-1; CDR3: CASSLLQMMNTEAFF; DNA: TGTGCCAGCAGTTTATTGCAGATGATGAACACTGAAGCTTTCTTT
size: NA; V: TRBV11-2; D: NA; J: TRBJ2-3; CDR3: CASSLNGDRTDTQYF; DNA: TGTGCCAGCAGCCTAAACGGCGACCGCACAGATACGCAGTATTTT
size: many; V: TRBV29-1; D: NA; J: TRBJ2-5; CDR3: CSVEIGTQEETQYF; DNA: TGCAGCGTTGAAATAGGGACCCAGGAAGAGACCCAGTACTTC
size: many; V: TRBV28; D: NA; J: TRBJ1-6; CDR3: CASRGSYNSPLHF; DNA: TGTGCCAGCAGAGGCTCCTATAATTCACCCCTCCACTTT
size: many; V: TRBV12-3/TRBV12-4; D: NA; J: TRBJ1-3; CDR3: CASSFSRGPESGNTIYF; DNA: TGTGCCAGCAGTTTTAGCCGAGGACCAGAATCTGGAAACACCATATATTTT
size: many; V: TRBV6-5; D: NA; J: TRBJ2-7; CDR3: CASSISSSYEQYF; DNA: TGTGCCAGCAGTATATCCAGCTCCTACGAGCAGTACTTC